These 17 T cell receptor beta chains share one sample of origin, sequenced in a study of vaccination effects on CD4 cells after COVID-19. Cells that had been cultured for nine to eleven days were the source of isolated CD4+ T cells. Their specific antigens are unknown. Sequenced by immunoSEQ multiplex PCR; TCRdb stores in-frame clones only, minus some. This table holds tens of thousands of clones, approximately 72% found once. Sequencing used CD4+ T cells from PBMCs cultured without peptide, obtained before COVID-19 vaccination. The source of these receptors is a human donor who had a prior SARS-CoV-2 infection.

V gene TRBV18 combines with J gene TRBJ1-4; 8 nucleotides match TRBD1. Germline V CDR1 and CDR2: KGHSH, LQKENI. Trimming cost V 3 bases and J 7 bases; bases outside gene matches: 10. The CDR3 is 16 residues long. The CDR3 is CASSPNIQGAGEKLFF. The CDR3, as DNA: TGTGCCAGCTCACCGAATATCCAGGGGGCGGGTGAAAAACTGTTTTTT.

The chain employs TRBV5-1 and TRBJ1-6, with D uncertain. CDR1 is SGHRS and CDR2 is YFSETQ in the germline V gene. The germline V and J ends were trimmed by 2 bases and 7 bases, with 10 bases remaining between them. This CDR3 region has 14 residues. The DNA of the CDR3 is TGCGCCAGCAGCTTTACCAGTCTCAATTCACCCCTCCACTTT. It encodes CASSFTSLNSPLHF.

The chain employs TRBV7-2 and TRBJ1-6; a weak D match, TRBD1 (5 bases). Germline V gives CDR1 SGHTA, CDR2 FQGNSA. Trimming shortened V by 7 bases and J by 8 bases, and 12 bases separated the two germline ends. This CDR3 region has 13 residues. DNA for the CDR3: TGTGCCAGCACCCAGGGTTCTCATTCACCCCTCCACTTT. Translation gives CASTQGSHSPLHF.

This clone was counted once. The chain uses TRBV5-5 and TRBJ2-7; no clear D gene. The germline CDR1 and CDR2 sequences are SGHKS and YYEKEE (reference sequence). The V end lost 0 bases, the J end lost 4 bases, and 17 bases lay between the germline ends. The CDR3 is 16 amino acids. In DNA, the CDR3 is TGTGCCAGCAGCTTGGGGGTGGGGTATCTTAAGTACGAGCAGTACTTC. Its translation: CASSLGVGYLKYEQYF.

CDR3 nucleotides: TGTGCCAGCAGTTCAACGACTAGCGGGGGCCCCTACGAGCAGTACTTC. Translated: CASSSTTSGGPYEQYF. V gene TRBV6-6 combines with J gene TRBJ2-7, with 12 positions matching TRBD2. Per germline, CDR1 MNHNY and CDR2 SVGAGI (reference sequence). The junction had 6 bases not matched to a gene; V was cut back by 4 bases and J by 2 bases. CDR3 length equals 16 residues.

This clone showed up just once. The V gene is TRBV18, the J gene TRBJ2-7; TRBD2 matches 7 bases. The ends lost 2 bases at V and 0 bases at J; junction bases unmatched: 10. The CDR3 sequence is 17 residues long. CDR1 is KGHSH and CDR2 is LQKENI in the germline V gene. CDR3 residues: CASSPRAAGVFSYEQYF. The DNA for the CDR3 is TGTGCCAGCTCACCAAGGGCCGCGGGAGTATTCTCCTACGAGCAGTACTTC.

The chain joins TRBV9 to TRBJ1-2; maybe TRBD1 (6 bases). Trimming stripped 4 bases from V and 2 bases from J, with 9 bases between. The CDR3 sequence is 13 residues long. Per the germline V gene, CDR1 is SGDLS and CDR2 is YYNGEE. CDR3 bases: TGTGCCAGCAGCCCGGACAGAAACTATGGCTACACCTTC. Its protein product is CASSPDRNYGYTF.

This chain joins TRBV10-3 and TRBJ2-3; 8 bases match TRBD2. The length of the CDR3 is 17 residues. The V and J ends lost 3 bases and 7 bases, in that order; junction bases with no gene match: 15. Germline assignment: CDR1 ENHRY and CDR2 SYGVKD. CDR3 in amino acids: CAISDVVGSNSGNTQYF. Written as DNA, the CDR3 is TGTGCCATCAGTGATGTGGTGGGCAGTAATAGCGGGAATACGCAGTATTTT.

CDR3 sequence reads: CASSPFLAGDETQYF. CDR3 DNA sequence: TGTGCCAGCAGCCCCTTCCTAGCGGGAGACGAGACCCAGTACTTC. The chain has TRBV3-1 (or the pseudogene TRBV3-2) and TRBJ2-5; TRBD2 aligns across 10 bases. The ends lost 4 bases at V and 5 bases at J; junction bases unmatched: 7. The CDR3 contains 15 residues. CDR1 and CDR2 from the germline V gene are LGHDT and YNNKEL (reference sequence).

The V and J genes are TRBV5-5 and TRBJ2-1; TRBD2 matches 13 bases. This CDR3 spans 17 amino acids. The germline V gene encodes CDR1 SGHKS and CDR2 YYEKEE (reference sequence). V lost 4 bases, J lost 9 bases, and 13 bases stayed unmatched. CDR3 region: CASSDHTGTSGIGEQFF. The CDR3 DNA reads TGTGCCAGCAGCGACCATACCGGGACTAGCGGGATAGGTGAGCAGTTCTTC.

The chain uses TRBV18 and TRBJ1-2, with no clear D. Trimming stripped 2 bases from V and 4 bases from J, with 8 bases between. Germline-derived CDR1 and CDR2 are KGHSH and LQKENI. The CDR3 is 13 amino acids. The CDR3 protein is CASSPAEGYGYTF. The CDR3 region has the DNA TGTGCCAGCTCACCAGCGGAGGGCTATGGCTACACCTTC.

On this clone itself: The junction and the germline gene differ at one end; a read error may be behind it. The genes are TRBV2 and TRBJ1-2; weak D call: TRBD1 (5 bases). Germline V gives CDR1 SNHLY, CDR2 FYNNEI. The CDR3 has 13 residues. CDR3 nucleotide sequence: TGTGCCAGCAGTGGACAGTTAAACTCTGGCTACACCTTC. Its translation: CASSGQLNSGYTF.

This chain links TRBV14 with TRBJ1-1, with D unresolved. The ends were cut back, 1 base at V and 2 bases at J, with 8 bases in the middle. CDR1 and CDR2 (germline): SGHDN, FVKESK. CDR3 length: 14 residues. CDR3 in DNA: TGTGCCAGCAGCCAAGGAGCAGCTAACACTGAAGCTTTCTTT. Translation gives CASSQGAANTEAFF.

The CDR3 DNA reads TGTGCCTGGAGTTCCCCGGAGACCCAGTACTTC. It yields the protein CAWSSPETQYF. The V gene is TRBV30, the J gene TRBJ2-5; D gene ambiguous. The germline V gene has CDR1 GTSNPN and CDR2 SVGIG (reference sequence). The CDR3 consists of 11 residues. V was clipped by 2 bases and J by 5 bases, with 6 bases between them.

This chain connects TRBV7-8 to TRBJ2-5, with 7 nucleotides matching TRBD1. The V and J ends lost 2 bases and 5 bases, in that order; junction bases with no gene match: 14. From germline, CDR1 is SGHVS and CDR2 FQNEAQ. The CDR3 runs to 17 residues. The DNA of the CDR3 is TGTGCCAGCAGCTTATCCAGGGGGTTACTGTTAAGGGAGACCCAGTACTTC. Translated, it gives CASSLSRGLLLRETQYF. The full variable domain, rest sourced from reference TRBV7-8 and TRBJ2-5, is GAGVSQSPRYKVAKRGQDVALRCDPISGHVSLFWYQQALGQGPEFLTYFQNEAQLDKSGLPSDRFFAERPEGSVSTLKIQRTQQEDSAVYLCASSLSRGLLLRETQYFGPGTRLLVL.

The CDR3 nucleotides read TGTGCCAGCAGTGGGGCAGGGGGGGATCAGCCCCAGCATTTT. Protein product: CASSGAGGDQPQHF. This chain connects TRBV25-1 to TRBJ1-5; TRBD1 aligns across 7 bases. The CDR3 loop spans 14 amino acids. The trim removed 4 bases at V and 5 bases at J, leaving 5 bases unmatched. Looked up from germline, CDR1 is MGHDK and CDR2 is SYGVNS. The full variable domain, in which reference TRBV25-1 and TRBJ1-5 provide the parts outside the CDR3, is EADIYQTPRYLVIGTGKKITLECSQTMGHDKMYWYQQDPGMELHLIHYSYGVNSTEKGDLSSESTVSRIRTEHFPLTLESARPSHTSQYLCASSGAGGDQPQHFGDGTRLSIL.

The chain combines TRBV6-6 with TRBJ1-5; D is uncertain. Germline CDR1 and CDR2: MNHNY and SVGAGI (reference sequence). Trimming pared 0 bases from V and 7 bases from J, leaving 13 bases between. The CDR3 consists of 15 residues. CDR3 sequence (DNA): TGTGCCAGCAGTTACTCGAATCTGTCCGAGCAGCCCCAGCATTTT. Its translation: CASSYSNLSEQPQHF.